The following is a T cell receptor beta chain sequence with its context. Its specificity is not known. Trimming shortened V by 2 bases and J by 5 bases, and 13 bases separated the two germline ends. Germline CDR1 MGHRA, CDR2 YSYEKL. The CDR3 spans 16 residues. This sample is drawn from a study of OX40 agonist ivuxolimab in advanced cancers. Study-wide results and caveats: Dose levels from 0.1 to 3.0 mg/kg saw CD4+ and CD8+ blood T cells expand clonally by week 6.

Using immunoSEQ multiplex PCR, the repertoire was profiled, and TCRdb retains in-frame clones only, with some absent. The data hold roughly 62,000 clones, with 85% observed a single time. Sample: CD4+ or CD8+ T cells sorted from blood, taken in a trial of the OX40 agonist ivuxolimab. The receptor was isolated from an adult with an advanced solid tumor such as melanoma, head and neck, liver or kidney cancer. The chain couples TRBV4-1 to TRBJ1-6, with TRBD1 as a possible D gene (6 bases). The DNA for the CDR3 is TGCGCCAGCAGCCAAATTGGACAGAGAAATAATTCACCCCTCCACTTT. It codes for CASSQIGQRNNSPLHF.